Presented here are 26 T cell receptor beta chains from one specimen sequenced in a study of T-cell memory formation after mild COVID-19. Each CDR3 protein gets one entry after TCRdb re-called the 5' RACE reads with MiXCR. The table shows hundreds of thousands of distinct CDR3 sequences, with 15% to 20% occurring only once. What was sequenced was PBMCs or a T cell subset sorted from them (not recorded which). Every receptor here comes from an adult woman who had mild COVID-19 (a few samples of this study predate the infection). Cell type and time point are not known.

The sample holds a few counts of this clonotype. The chain links TRBV24-1 to TRBJ1-1; 7 bases agree with TRBD1. The CDR3 loop spans 18 amino acids. The germline V gene has CDR1 KGHDR and CDR2 SFDVKD. V lost 5 bases and J lost 6; bases outside the gene matches: 20. The CDR3 here is CATSARQGLGSSFAEAFF. The CDR3, as DNA: TGTGCCACCAGTGCCAGACAGGGTTTGGGCTCGTCTTTCGCTGAAGCTTTCTTT.

The gene calls are TRBV7-8 and TRBJ2-3; unclear D gene. CDR1 is SGHVS and CDR2 is FQNEAQ in the germline V gene. Trimming cost V 4 bases and J 0 bases, with 17 bases left between them. This CDR3 is 17 amino acids long. This CDR3 reads CASSSGRRLTSTDTQYF. CDR3 nucleotide sequence: TGTGCCAGCAGCTCCGGACGGAGACTCACTAGCACAGATACGCAGTATTTT.

This clonotype came up many times. The chain is built from TRBV6-1 and TRBJ1-1; no clear D gene. Trimming took 11 bases from V and 3 from J, leaving 19 bases between them. The CDR3 extends over 14 amino acids. The V gene's germline CDR1 is MNHNS and CDR2 SASEGT. The CDR3 DNA is TGTGCCGTAATGTGGAATGGTGCGGACACTGAAGCTTTCTTT. Translation: CAVMWNGADTEAFF.

This clonotype appeared a few times. The V call is TRBV11-2, the J call TRBJ1-3, with a tentative D call TRBD1 (6 bases). From germline, CDR1 is SGHAT and CDR2 FQNNGV. This CDR3 has 15 residues. Trimming took 5 bases from V and 10 from J, leaving 21 bases between them. CDR3 sequence reads: CASSQGGSSRFTIYF. The CDR3 nucleotides read TGTGCCAGCAGCCAAGGGGGATCCTCTAGGTTTACCATATATTTT.

This clonotype was detected a few times. The chain joins TRBV6-5 to TRBJ1-2, with D unclear. Looked up from germline, CDR1 is MNHEY and CDR2 is SVGAGI. The CDR3 has 15 residues. Deletions cut 7 bases from V and 4 bases from J, with 19 bases between. The CDR3: CASTYGGREAYGYTF. CDR3 coding DNA: TGTGCCAGCACCTACGGTGGACGGGAAGCCTATGGCTACACCTTC.

The rearrangement uses TRBV7-8 and TRBJ2-3, with 7 bases that match TRBD2. The CDR3 consists of 19 residues. Losses at the gene ends were 0 bases for V and 0 bases for J; bases not matched to a gene: 12. Germline V gives CDR1 SGHVS, CDR2 FQNEAQ. Written as DNA, the CDR3 is TGTGCCAGCAGCTTAGCACTAGCGTATCCACAAACTAGCACAGATACGCAGTATTTT. Translation gives CASSLALAYPQTSTDTQYF.

V and J are TRBV7-9 and TRBJ2-5, with 7 nucleotides matching TRBD1. CDR1 is SEHNR and CDR2 is FQNEAQ in the germline V gene (reference sequence). The CDR3 is made up of 14 amino acids. V was clipped by 2 bases and J by 0 bases; unmatched bases: 0. The DNA of the CDR3 is TGTGCCAGCAGCTTACAGGGGGACCAAGAGACCCAGTACTTC. It specifies CASSLQGDQETQYF. The variable domain in full, completed from reference TRBV7-9 and TRBJ2-5, reads DTGVSQNPRHKITKRGQNVTFRCDPISEHNRLYWYRQTLGQGPEFLTYFQNEAQLEKSRLLSDRFSAERPKGSFSTLEIQRTEQGDSAMYLCASSLQGDQETQYFGPGTRLLVL.

The gene calls are TRBV6-6 and TRBJ1-2; D remains unclear. The CDR3 spans 15 residues. Germline values: CDR1 MNHNY, CDR2 SVGAGI (reference sequence). V lost 0 bases and J lost 8, with 16 bases in between. The DNA of the CDR3 is TGTGCCAGCAGTTACTCGGAGCGGGATCTGAGGGGCTACACCTTC. It translates to CASSYSERDLRGYTF.

In this sample, this clonotype turned up a few times. The chain couples TRBV7-6 to TRBJ1-1; 7 bases agree with TRBD1. The CDR3 totals 14 residues. The germline V gene encodes CDR1 SGHVS and CDR2 FNYEAQ. The J segment lost 4 bases and the V segment lost 5 bases, leaving 7 bases of the junction unmatched. The CDR3 spells CASSRDSYSTEAFF. The CDR3 DNA reads as TGTGCCAGCAGCCGGGACAGCTATTCCACTGAAGCTTTCTTT. Together with reference TRBV7-6 and TRBJ1-1, the CDR3 gives the full variable domain: GAGVSQSPRYKVTKRGQDVALRCDPISGHVSLYWYRQALGQGPEFLTYFNYEAQQDKSGLPNDRFSAERPEGSISTLTIQRTEQRDSAMYRCASSRDSYSTEAFFGQGTRLTVV.

This clonotype was recorded a few times. The CDR3 spells CATVALPLRGNTEAFF. DNA of the CDR3: TGTGCCACAGTAGCACTACCCCTCAGGGGGAACACTGAAGCTTTCTTT. The chain links TRBV27 to TRBJ1-1; D is perhaps TRBD1 (6 bases). The CDR3 contains 16 residues. Germline CDR1 is MNHEY and CDR2 is SMNVEV (reference sequence). Trimming took 10 bases from V and 1 from J, leaving 22 bases between them.

The chain is built from TRBV5-1 and TRBJ2-1; D might be TRBD1 or TRBD2, each matching 5 bases. The germline gives CDR1 SGHRS, CDR2 YFSETQ. V was shortened by 4 bases and J by 7 bases, with 24 bases between the two germline ends. The CDR3 contains 17 residues. CDR3 DNA: TGCGCCAGCAGCGGCGTATCGAGGGGCGCGTTAAGGAATGAGCAGTTCTTC. Encoded protein: CASSGVSRGALRNEQFF.

The CDR3 sequence: CASSDRANTEAFF. The CDR3 DNA sequence: TGTGCCAGCAGTGACAGGGCGAACACTGAAGCTTTCTTT. The rearrangement joins TRBV2 to TRBJ1-1; D might be TRBD1 (5 bases). V gave up 3 bases and J gave up 1 base, with 6 bases separating them. CDR3 length equals 13 residues. Germline V gene sequence: CDR1 SNHLY, CDR2 FYNNEI.

This clonotype was recorded a few times. The chain links TRBV30 to TRBJ1-2; D is unresolved. The length of the CDR3 is 12 residues. Between the trimmed V and J ends, which lost 1 base and 4 bases, there was a span of 7 bases. Germline V gene data show CDR1 as GTSNPN and CDR2 as SVGIG (reference sequence). The CDR3 DNA reads as TGTGCCTGGAGTGAGTGGACCTATGGCTACACCTTC. Translating it yields CAWSEWTYGYTF.

The chain couples TRBV5-6 to TRBJ2-3; D may be TRBD2 (7 bases). V was cut by 1 base and J by 2 bases, with 20 bases left in between. The CDR3 runs 18 residues. Germline V gene data show CDR1 as SGHDT and CDR2 as YYEEEE. The CDR3 here is CASSLRLGGGAFTDTQYF. For the CDR3, the DNA is TGTGCCAGCAGCTTGCGATTAGGCGGGGGCGCCTTCACAGATACGCAGTATTTT.

The V and J genes are TRBV5-1 and TRBJ1-1, with 7 bases lining up with TRBD1. This CDR3 region has 14 residues. Trimming took 3 bases from V and 5 from J; bases not matched to a gene: 7. The V gene's germline CDR1 is SGHRS and CDR2 YFSETQ. CDR3 residues: CASSSARGKTEAFF. Here the CDR3 DNA reads TGCGCCAGCAGCTCGGCCAGGGGGAAGACTGAAGCTTTCTTT.

The chain couples TRBV27 to TRBJ1-4; no firm D call. Germline CDR1 and CDR2: MNHEY and SMNVEV (reference sequence). The CDR3 contains 14 residues. V was shortened by 5 bases and J by 7 bases, with 14 bases between the two germline ends. Here the CDR3 reads CASSATNRGEKLFF. CDR3 coding DNA: TGTGCCAGCAGTGCCACAAATAGAGGTGAAAAACTGTTTTTT. The full variable domain, in which reference TRBV27 and TRBJ1-4 provide the parts outside the CDR3, is EAQVTQNPRYLITVTGKKLTVTCSQNMNHEYMSWYRQDPGLGLRQIYYSMNVEVTDKGDVPEGYKVSRKEKRNFPLILESPSPNQTSLYFCASSATNRGEKLFFGSGTQLSVL.

This clonotype was observed a handful of times. This chain joins TRBV7-6 and TRBJ2-1; 7 bases are shared with TRBD2. Germline V gene sequence: CDR1 SGHVS, CDR2 FNYEAQ. This CDR3 is 14 amino acids long. Germline trimming cut 3 bases from V and 7 bases from J; bases unmatched to any gene: 6. The CDR3 sequence is CASSFLAEGNEQFF. The CDR3 nucleotides read TGTGCCAGCAGCTTTCTAGCGGAGGGGAATGAGCAGTTCTTC.

This clonotype was detected only a few times. The chain links TRBV6-1 to TRBJ1-5; tentatively, D is TRBD1 (5 bases). CDR3 length: 15 residues. Germline V gene sequence: CDR1 MNHNS, CDR2 SASEGT. Trimming left V 5 bases short and J 0 bases short, with 11 bases between. The CDR3 nucleotides read TGTGCCAGCAGTCCAGCTGGGGGTAGCAATCAGCCCCAGCATTTT. Protein sequence: CASSPAGGSNQPQHF.

This clonotype has a count of ten or more. The chain couples TRBV29-1 to TRBJ1-1; D may be TRBD1 (5 bases). V lost 5 bases and J lost 5, with 18 bases in between. The CDR3 has 14 amino acids. Per germline, CDR1 SQVTM and CDR2 ANQGSEA. CDR3 DNA sequence: TGCAGCGTTTATCCGCATGGTTGGGGGACTGAAGCTTTCTTT. Residues: CSVYPHGWGTEAFF.

DNA of the CDR3: TGTGCCAGCAGTTTTGAAGGCACCTATGGCTACACCTTC. It codes for CASSFEGTYGYTF. The V gene is TRBV27, the J gene TRBJ1-2; D call uncertain. The V gene's germline CDR1 is MNHEY and CDR2 SMNVEV (reference sequence). The CDR3 has 13 residues. Between the trimmed V and J ends, which lost 3 bases and 4 bases, there was a span of 9 bases.

This clonotype was counted a few times. The genes are TRBV19 and TRBJ2-5; a weak D match, TRBD1 (6 bases). CDR1 is LNHDA and CDR2 is SQIVND in the germline V gene (reference sequence). The CDR3 spans 13 residues. V lost 9 bases to trimming and J lost 3 bases, with 14 bases between them. For the CDR3, the DNA is TGTGCCAGCGACGGGGCAGGGGAAGAGACCCAGTACTTC. This codes for CASDGAGEETQYF.

The sample holds a few counts of this clonotype. The V call is TRBV7-6, the J call TRBJ2-7; D call uncertain. The CDR3 runs 14 residues. Per the germline V gene, CDR1 is SGHVS and CDR2 is FNYEAQ. V lost 5 bases, J lost 4 bases, and 15 bases lay in between. The CDR3 is CASSQLTADYEQYF. CDR3 coding DNA: TGTGCCAGCAGCCAACTTACCGCAGATTACGAGCAGTACTTC.

A few counts support this clonotype. The V gene is TRBV12-3 or TRBV12-4, the J gene TRBJ2-1; 8 nucleotides align to TRBD2. The CDR3 is 17 amino acids. Trimming at V came to 7 bases and at J to 4 bases, leaving 15 bases not matched to a gene. The CDR3: CASTRPLLAASYNEQFF. The CDR3 bases are TGTGCCAGCACCCGACCACTACTAGCGGCCAGTTACAATGAGCAGTTCTTC.

The chain joins TRBV12-3 or TRBV12-4 to TRBJ2-7; D may be TRBD2 (5 bases). The CDR3 contains 13 residues. The V gene lost 4 bases and the J gene lost 0 bases, with 7 bases spanning the gap. The CDR3 loop reads CASSWRRSYEQYF. The CDR3 DNA reads as TGTGCCAGCAGTTGGAGGCGCTCCTACGAGCAGTACTTC.

This clonotype was detected only a few times. CDR3 loop: CASSLIPGDTGELFF. Written as DNA, the CDR3 is TGTGCCAGCAGCCTGATTCCGGGCGATACCGGGGAGCTGTTTTTT. The V and J genes are TRBV6-5 and TRBJ2-2; no clear D. Germline V gene data show CDR1 as MNHEY and CDR2 as SVGAGI. With 6 bases removed from V and 5 bases from J, the gap between germline ends came to 16 bases. The CDR3 has 15 amino acids.

This clonotype was counted many times. The J gene is TRBJ2-7, the V gene TRBV7-2, with D unresolved. The CDR3 has 13 residues. Trimming removed 0 bases from V and 2 bases from J, with 5 bases in between. Looked up from germline, CDR1 is SGHTA and CDR2 is FQGNSA. CDR3 in amino acids: CASSLASPYEQYF. CDR3 coding DNA: TGTGCCAGCAGCTTAGCGTCGCCCTACGAGCAGTACTTC.